This section outlines one TCR beta chain sequence together with its context. With 7 bases removed from V and 11 bases from J, the gap between germline ends came to 20 bases. Looked up from germline, CDR1 is LNHDA and CDR2 is SQIVND (reference sequence). This CDR3 spans 13 amino acids. The data were obtained in a study of blood T cell repertoires in COVID-19. As for the study in general: Some COVID-19 samples were acute and others convalescent; all came from the United States, Italy and Spain. In each case, the material was cDNA or gDNA derived from T cells, B-cell-depleted T cells, or PBMCs.

Original data processing: Scientists estimated how many nucleated cells there were by amplifying reference gene primers. Sequencing used immunoSEQ multiplex PCR; TCRdb keeps in-frame clones, though not all of them. The V and J calls and the clone size are those of that table, but D and trimming were determined from the DNA. The data show 140,000 or so clones, with 80% to 90% seen just once and around 1.7% held by the top ten. Sequencing was carried out using peripheral blood. The V call is TRBV19, the J call TRBJ1-1; a possible D gene is TRBD1 (6 bases). The TCR originated in a woman aged 45-65 years with acute or convalescent COVID-19. In nucleotides, the CDR3 is TGTGCCAGTACTCCTTCGAGGGGGTTTATGGCTTTCTTT. This gives the protein CASTPSRGFMAFF.